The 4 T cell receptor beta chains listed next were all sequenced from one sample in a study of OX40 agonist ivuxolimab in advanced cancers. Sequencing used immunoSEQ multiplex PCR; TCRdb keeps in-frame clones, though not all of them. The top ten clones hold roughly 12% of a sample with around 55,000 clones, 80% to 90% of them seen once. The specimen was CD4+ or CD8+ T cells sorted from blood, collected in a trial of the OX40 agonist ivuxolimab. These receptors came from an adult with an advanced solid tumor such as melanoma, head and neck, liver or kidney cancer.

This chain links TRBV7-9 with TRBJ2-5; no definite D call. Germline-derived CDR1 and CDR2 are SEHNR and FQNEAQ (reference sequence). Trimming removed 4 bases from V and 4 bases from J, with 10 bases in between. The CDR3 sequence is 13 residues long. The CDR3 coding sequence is TGTGCCAGCAGCTCGGCGGTCGGAGAGACCCAGTACTTC. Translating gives CASSSAVGETQYF.

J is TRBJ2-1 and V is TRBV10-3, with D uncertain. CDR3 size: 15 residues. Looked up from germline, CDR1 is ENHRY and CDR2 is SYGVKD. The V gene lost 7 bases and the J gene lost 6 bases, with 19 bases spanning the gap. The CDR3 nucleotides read TGTGCCATCACCCGCACCACAGCGAACCTCAATGAGCAGTTCTTC. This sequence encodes CAITRTTANLNEQFF.

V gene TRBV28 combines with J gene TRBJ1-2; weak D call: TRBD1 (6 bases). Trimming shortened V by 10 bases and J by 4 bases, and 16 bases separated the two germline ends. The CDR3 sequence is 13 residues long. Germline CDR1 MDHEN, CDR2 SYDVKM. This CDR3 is CATSEGVGYGYTF. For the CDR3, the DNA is TGTGCCACCTCGGAGGGGGTAGGCTATGGCTACACCTTC.

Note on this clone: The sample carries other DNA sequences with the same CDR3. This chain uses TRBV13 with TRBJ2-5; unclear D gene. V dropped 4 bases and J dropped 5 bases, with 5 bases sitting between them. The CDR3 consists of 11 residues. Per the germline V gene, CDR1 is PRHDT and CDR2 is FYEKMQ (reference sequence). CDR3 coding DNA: TGTGCCAGCAGCTCCGGGGAGACCCAGTACTTC. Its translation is CASSSGETQYF.